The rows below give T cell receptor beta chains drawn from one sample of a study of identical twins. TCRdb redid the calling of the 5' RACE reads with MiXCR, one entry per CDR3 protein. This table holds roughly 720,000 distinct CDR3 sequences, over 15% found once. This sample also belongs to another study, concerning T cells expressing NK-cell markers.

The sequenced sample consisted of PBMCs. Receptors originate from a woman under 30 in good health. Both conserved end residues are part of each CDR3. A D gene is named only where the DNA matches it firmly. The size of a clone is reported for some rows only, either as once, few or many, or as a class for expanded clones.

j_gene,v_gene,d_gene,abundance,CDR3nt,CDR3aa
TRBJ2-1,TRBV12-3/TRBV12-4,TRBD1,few,TGTGCCAGCAGCGGACAGGGAAATCCGTTCTTC,CASSGQGNPFF
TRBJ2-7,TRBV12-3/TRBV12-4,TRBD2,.,TGTGCCAGCCTCAATAGCGGGAGTTCCTACGAGCAGTACTTC,CASLNSGSSYEQYF
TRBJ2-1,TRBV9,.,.,TGTGCCAGCAGCGTAGCGCCCGATTCCTACAATGAGCAGTTCTTC,CASSVAPDSYNEQFF
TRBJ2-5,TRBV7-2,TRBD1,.,TGTGCCAGCAGCTTGACAGGGGGGTGGGAGACCCAGTACTTC,CASSLTGGWETQYF
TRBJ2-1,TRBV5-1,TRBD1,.,TGCGCCAGCACCAACCCCCGGGACAGGGAGGTAAATGAGCAGTTCTTC,CASTNPRDREVNEQFF
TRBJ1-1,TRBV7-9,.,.,TGTGCCAGCAGCTTACCCCGGGTGTCCCATGAAGCTTTCTTT,CASSLPRVSHEAFF
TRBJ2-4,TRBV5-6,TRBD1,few,TGTGCCAGCAGCCTAGCTCGGACAGGGGAGGGAAACATTCAGTACTTC,CASSLARTGEGNIQYF
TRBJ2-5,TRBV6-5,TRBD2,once,TGTGCCAGCAGTTTTATCGGGGGGGCCGCAGAGACCCAGTACTTC,CASSFIGGAAETQYF
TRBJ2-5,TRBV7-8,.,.,TGTGCCAGCAGCGGGAGAGCGGGAGAGACCCAGTACTTC,CASSGRAGETQYF
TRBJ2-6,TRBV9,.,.,TGTGCCAGCCAAGAGGGGGGCAACGTCCTGACTTTC,CASQEGGNVLTF
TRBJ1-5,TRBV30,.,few,TGTGCCTGGAACGCGGGGAGGAATCAGCCCCAGCATTTT,CAWNAGRNQPQHF
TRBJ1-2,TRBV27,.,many,TGTGCCAGCAGTCGGGGGGAAGTAGGCTATGGCTACACCTTC,CASSRGEVGYGYTF
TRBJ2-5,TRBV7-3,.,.,TGTGCCAGCAGCTTAGGCACCCGGGAGACCCAGTACTTC,CASSLGTRETQYF
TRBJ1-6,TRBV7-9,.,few,TGTGCCAGCAGCTTAAGTCGGTACTCCATGAATTCACCCCTCCACTTT,CASSLSRYSMNSPLHF
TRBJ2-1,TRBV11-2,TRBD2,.,TGTGCCAGCAGCCTGCTTGTGATAGCGGGGAGCAATGAGCAGTTCTTC,CASSLLVIAGSNEQFF
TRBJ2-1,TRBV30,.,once,TGTGCCTGGAGTCCCCTCACAAACTCCTACAATGAGCAGTTCTTC,CAWSPLTNSYNEQFF
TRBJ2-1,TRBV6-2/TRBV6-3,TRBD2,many,TGTGCCAGCCTGGGTTCGCGGGAGGGTTACAATGAGCAGTTCTTC,CASLGSREGYNEQFF
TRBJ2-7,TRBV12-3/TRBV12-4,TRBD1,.,TGTGCCAGCGTGAGAACAGGGGTTCCTTACGAGCAGTACTTC,CASVRTGVPYEQYF
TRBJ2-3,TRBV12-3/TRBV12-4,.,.,TGTGCCAGCAGTTTAACTACAGCCCCTAGCACAGATACGCAGTATTTT,CASSLTTAPSTDTQYF
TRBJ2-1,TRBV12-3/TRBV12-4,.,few,TGTGCCAGCAATCGGGCCGACAATGAGCAGTTCTTC,CASNRADNEQFF
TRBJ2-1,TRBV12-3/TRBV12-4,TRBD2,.,TGTGCCAGCAACGAGCGGGGGGGCATCATACGCCCCGAGAAAAACAATGAGCAGTTCTTC,CASNERGGIIRPEKNNEQFF
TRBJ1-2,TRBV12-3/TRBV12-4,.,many,TGTGCCAGCAGTCAGGGGTATAGTGGCTACACCTTC,CASSQGYSGYTF
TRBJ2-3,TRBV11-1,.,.,TGTGCCAGCAGCTTAAGGACGTCCCAGAGACCGACCTTTAGCACAGATACGCAGTATTTT,CASSLRTSQRPTFSTDTQYF
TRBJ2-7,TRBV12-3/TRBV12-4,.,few,TGTGCCAGCAGGCCAACGGCAGGGTCCTCCTACGAGCAGTACTTC,CASRPTAGSSYEQYF
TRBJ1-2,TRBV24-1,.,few,TGTGCCACCAGCAACTATGGCTACACCTTC,CATSNYGYTF
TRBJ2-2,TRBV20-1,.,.,TGCAGTGCTAGAAGCGGTCATTTGAGCACCGGGGAGCTGTTTTTT,CSARSGHLSTGELFF
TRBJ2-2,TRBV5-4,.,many,TGTGCCAGCAGCTTGGCGGCAGCGAACACCGGGGAGCTGTTTTTT,CASSLAAANTGELFF
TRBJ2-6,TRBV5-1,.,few,TGCGCCAGCAGCTTTTGGGGATCGGGCGGGGCCAACGTCCTGACTTTC,CASSFWGSGGANVLTF
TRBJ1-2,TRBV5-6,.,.,TGTGCCAGCAGTTGGGGAGGGCAAGGCTACACCTTC,CASSWGGQGYTF
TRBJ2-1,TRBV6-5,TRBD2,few,TGTGCCAGCAGTTACTCGTTCGCTAGCGGGGCGGGGTACAATGAGCAGTTCTTC,CASSYSFASGAGYNEQFF
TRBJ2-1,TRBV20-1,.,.,TGCAGTGCTAGGGCCGGGGACCTAGCCTCGTCCTACAATGAGCAGTTCTTC,CSARAGDLASSYNEQFF
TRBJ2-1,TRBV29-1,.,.,TGCAGCGTTGGACGAACCAATGAGCAGTTCTTC,CSVGRTNEQFF
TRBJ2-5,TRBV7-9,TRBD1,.,TGTGCCAGCAGCTCGCCAGGGGGCGCGGGAGAGACCCAGTACTTC,CASSSPGGAGETQYF
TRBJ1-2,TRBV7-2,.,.,TGTGCCAGCAGCTTATACGCGATTCGTGCCGGAGACTATGGCTACACCTTC,CASSLYAIRAGDYGYTF
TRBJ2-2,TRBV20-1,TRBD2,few,TGCAGTGTATATAGCGGGAACAAACCCAACACCGGGGAGCTGTTTTTT,CSVYSGNKPNTGELFF
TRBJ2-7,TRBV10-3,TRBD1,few,TGTGCCATCAGTGAGTCGACAGGACAGGGGAGCTACGAGCAGTACTTC,CAISESTGQGSYEQYF
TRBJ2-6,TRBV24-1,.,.,TGTGCCACCAGTGATCCGGGAGAGGGGGCCAACGTCCTGACTTTC,CATSDPGEGANVLTF